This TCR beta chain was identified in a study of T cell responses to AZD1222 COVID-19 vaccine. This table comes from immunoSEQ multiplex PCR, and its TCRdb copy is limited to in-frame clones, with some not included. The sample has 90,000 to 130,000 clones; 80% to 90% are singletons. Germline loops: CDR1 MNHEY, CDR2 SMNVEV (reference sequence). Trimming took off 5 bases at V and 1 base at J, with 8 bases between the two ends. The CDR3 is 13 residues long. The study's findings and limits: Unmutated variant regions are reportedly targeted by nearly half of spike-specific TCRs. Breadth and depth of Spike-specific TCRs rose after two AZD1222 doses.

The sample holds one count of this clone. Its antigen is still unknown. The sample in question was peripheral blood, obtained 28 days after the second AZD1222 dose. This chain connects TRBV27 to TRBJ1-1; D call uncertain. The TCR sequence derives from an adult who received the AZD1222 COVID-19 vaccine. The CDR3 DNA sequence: TGTGCCAGCAGTCGTACGCAGAACACTGAAGCTTTCTTT. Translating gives CASSRTQNTEAFF.